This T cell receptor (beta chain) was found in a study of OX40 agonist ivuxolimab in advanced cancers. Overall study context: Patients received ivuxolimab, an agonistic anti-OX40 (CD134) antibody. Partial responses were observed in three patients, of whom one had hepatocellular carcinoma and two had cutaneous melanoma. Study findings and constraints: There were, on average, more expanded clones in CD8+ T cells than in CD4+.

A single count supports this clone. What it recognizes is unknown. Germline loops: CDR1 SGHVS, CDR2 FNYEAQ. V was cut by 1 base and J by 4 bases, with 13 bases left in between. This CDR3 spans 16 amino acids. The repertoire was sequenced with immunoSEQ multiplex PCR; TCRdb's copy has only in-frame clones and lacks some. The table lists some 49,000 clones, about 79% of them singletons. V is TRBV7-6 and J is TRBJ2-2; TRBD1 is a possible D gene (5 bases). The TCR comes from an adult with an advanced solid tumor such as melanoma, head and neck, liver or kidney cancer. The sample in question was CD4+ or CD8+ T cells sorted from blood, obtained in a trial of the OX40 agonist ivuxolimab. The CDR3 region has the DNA TGTGCCAGCAGCTTAGGGACACCCCCGAGCACCGGGGAGCTGTTTTTT. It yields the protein CASSLGTPPSTGELFF.